This T cell receptor (beta chain) derives from a study of CD8 T cells in Susac syndrome. Study information: The Susac syndrome patients were therapy-naive, on corticosteroids, or on intravenous immunoglobulin alone at blood draw.

Peripheral blood CD8+ and CD4+ T cells were profiled by TCR beta sequencing. Patients with Susac syndrome met the recently defined diagnostic criteria for definite or probable disease. V was cut by 10 bases and J by 6 bases, with 15 bases left in between. The CDR3 has 13 amino acids. CDR1 is MDHEN, CDR2 SYDVKM, per germline. Random hexamers were used to reverse transcribe the RNA input (roughly 0.5 to 1 ug). Amplification of TCR beta CDR3 used immunoSEQ multiplex PCR across 54 Vbeta and 13 Jbeta. TCRdb independently ran MiXCR on the immunoSEQ multiplex PCR reads; one entry per CDR3 protein. Of 170,000 or so distinct CDR3 sequences listed, around 96% are singletons.

J is TRBJ2-2 and V is TRBV28; TRBD2 might be the D (6 bases). This receptor was taken from a human donor with Susac syndrome. Sequences were obtained from CD4+ T cells from PBMCs. This chain's CDR3 is CATYTSFSGELFF. CDR3 DNA: TGTGCCACCTATACTAGCTTCTCCGGGGAGCTGTTTTTT.